The sequence of this TCR beta chain was determined in a study of cytomegalovirus exposure and HLA in healthy donors. This CDR3 comprises 14 residues. Deletions cut 5 bases from V and 0 bases from J, with 11 bases between. Germline lookup yields CDR1 SGHRS and CDR2 YFSETQ. This PCR relied on a set of 60 Vbeta primers and 13 Jbeta primers. Libraries were prepared by immunoSEQ multiplex PCR; TCRdb keeps only in-frame clonotypes and omits some of them. The table lists 69,000 or so clones, around 76% of them singletons. The V gene is TRBV5-1, the J gene TRBJ1-1; a possible D gene is TRBD1 (5 bases). Sequenced: PBMCs. This TCR was sampled from a man in his late teens or twenties in good health and CMV-seronegative. Here the CDR3 DNA reads TGCGCCAGCAGTCCGGACACGTTGAACACTGAAGCTTTCTTT. Its translation: CASSPDTLNTEAFF. Combining the CDR3 with reference TRBV5-1 and TRBJ1-1 gives the whole variable domain KAGVTQTPRYLIKTRGQQVTLSCSPISGHRSVSWYQQTPGQGLQFLFEYFSETQRNKGNFPGRFSGRQFSNSRSEMNVSTLELGDSALYLCASSPDTLNTEAFFGQGTRLTVV.